This entry lists 20 T cell receptor beta chains sequenced from one sample in a study of blood T cell repertoires in COVID-19. Profiling relied on immunoSEQ multiplex PCR, and the TCRdb table lists in-frame clones only, not all of them. Seen here are about 88,000 clones, 86% observed once, and the top ten hold 20% to 30%. Sequencing was done on a sample of peripheral blood. The receptor source for this set is a human donor in a cohort sampled during active COVID-19.

V and J are TRBV4-3 and TRBJ2-7; TRBD1 might be the D (6 bases). The CDR3 runs to 15 residues. The germline V gene encodes CDR1 LGHNA and CDR2 YSLEER. The V end lost 1 base, the J end lost 3 bases, and 13 bases lay between the germline ends. The DNA for the CDR3 is TGCGCCAGCAGCCAAGGGCCAGGGGCGGACTACGAGCAGTACTTC. Translating it yields CASSQGPGADYEQYF.

V and J are TRBV19 and TRBJ2-7, with 11 bases that match TRBD2. In germline, CDR1 is LNHDA, CDR2 SQIVND (reference sequence). This CDR3 is built from 14 residues. Trimming took 4 bases from V and 5 from J; bases not matched to a gene: 4. In DNA form, the CDR3 reads TGTGCCAGTAGTACGGGACTAGCGGTGAACGAGCAGTACTTC. The encoded protein is CASSTGLAVNEQYF.

J is TRBJ2-5 and V is TRBV10-3, with 10 bases matching TRBD2. This CDR3 has 16 residues. After removal of 3 bases from V and 5 bases from J, the junction contained 9 bases not matched to a gene. The germline CDR1 and CDR2 sequences are ENHRY and SYGVKD. The CDR3 protein is CAISDTSGGARETQYF. CDR3 DNA sequence: TGTGCCATCAGTGATACGAGCGGGGGGGCGCGGGAGACCCAGTACTTC.

The chain couples TRBV7-6 to TRBJ2-2, with no clear D. CDR1 SGHVS and CDR2 FNYEAQ come from the germline V gene. The CDR3 length is 14 residues. V lost 7 bases, J lost 6 bases, and 15 bases lay in between. The CDR3 region is CASTRLVAAGELFF. As DNA, the CDR3 is TGTGCCAGCACCCGTCTTGTTGCGGCCGGGGAGCTGTTTTTT.

This clone was seen only once. The chain joins TRBV4-1 to TRBJ2-7, with 14 nucleotides matching TRBD2. The CDR3 length is 17 residues. V dropped 1 base and J dropped 0; count of bases not matched to a gene: 2. Germline lookup yields CDR1 MGHRA and CDR2 YSYEKL. The CDR3 spells CASSQGTSGGSSYEQYF. The CDR3 nucleotides read TGCGCCAGCAGCCAAGGGACTAGCGGGGGGTCCTCCTACGAGCAGTACTTC.

The chain links TRBV3-1 (or the pseudogene TRBV3-2) to TRBJ2-5; TRBD2 agrees at 14 bases. V was clipped by 0 bases and J by 0 bases; unmatched bases: 9. This CDR3 region has 20 residues. CDR1 and CDR2 (germline): LGHDT, YNNKEL (reference sequence). The CDR3 loop reads CASSQEGWTSGGSYQETQYF. CDR3 bases: TGTGCCAGCAGCCAAGAAGGATGGACTAGCGGGGGGTCCTACCAAGAGACCCAGTACTTC.

J is TRBJ2-5 and V is TRBV2, with 8 nucleotides matching TRBD2. Trimming took 6 bases from V and 4 from J; bases not matched to a gene: 4. Germline CDR1 and CDR2: SNHLY and FYNNEI. The CDR3 spans 13 residues. DNA of the CDR3: TGTGCCAGCAGGAGCGGGGGCCGAGAGACCCAGTACTTC. It encodes CASRSGGRETQYF. The whole variable domain, remainder taken from reference TRBV2 and TRBJ2-5, is EPEVTQTPSHQVTQMGQEVILRCVPISNHLYFYWYRQILGQKVEFLVSFYNNEISEKSEIFDDQFSVERPDGSNFTLKIRSTKLEDSAMYFCASRSGGRETQYFGPGTRLLVL.

This clone was observed a single time. The rearrangement joins TRBV4-1 to TRBJ2-5, with 12 bases matching TRBD1. CDR3 length: 16 residues. Losses at the gene ends were 4 bases for V and 5 bases for J; bases not matched to a gene: 8. Germline V lookup: CDR1 MGHRA, CDR2 YSYEKL. This CDR3 is CASSRGTGGSRETQYF. The CDR3 DNA sequence: TGCGCCAGCAGCCGGGGGACAGGGGGCTCCCGGGAGACCCAGTACTTC.

This chain connects TRBV7-6 to TRBJ2-2; D not certain. V lost 1 base and J 0 bases, leaving 9 bases between the germline ends. The CDR3 has 16 residues. Germline lookup yields CDR1 SGHVS and CDR2 FNYEAQ. CDR3 sequence reads: CASSLVGWTNTGELFF. The CDR3 DNA reads TGTGCCAGCAGCTTAGTGGGCTGGACGAACACCGGGGAGCTGTTTTTT.

The chain joins TRBV3-1 (or the pseudogene TRBV3-2) to TRBJ2-5; D is unresolved. Between the trimmed V and J ends, which lost 4 bases and 7 bases, there was a span of 13 bases. There are 13 residues in the CDR3. Germline V gene sequence: CDR1 LGHDT, CDR2 YNNKEL (reference sequence). Here the CDR3 DNA reads TGTGCCAGCAGCCCAGTGGGCCACGGGACCCAGTACTTC. Its protein product is CASSPVGHGTQYF.

The chain is built from TRBV15 and TRBJ1-6; no reliable D call. Trimming pared 5 bases from V and 7 bases from J, leaving 12 bases between. Germline V gene lookup returns CDR1 LNHNV and CDR2 YYDKDF (reference sequence). The CDR3 has 14 residues. CDR3 region: CATSHTGGNSPLHF. As DNA, the CDR3 is TGTGCCACCAGCCATACGGGAGGGAATTCACCCCTCCACTTT.

This clone was seen once. CDR3 residues: CASSKGTGRTGELFF. The CDR3 coding sequence is TGTGCCAGCAGCAAGGGGACAGGGAGAACCGGGGAGCTGTTTTTT. The rearrangement links TRBV6-5 to TRBJ2-2; 9 bases fit TRBD1. J was trimmed by 5 bases and V by 6 bases; bases with no gene match: 7. The CDR3 contains 15 residues. Germline V gene data show CDR1 as MNHEY and CDR2 as SVGAGI.

The V and J genes are TRBV10-2 and TRBJ1-1; TRBD1 matches at 7 bases. With 8 bases clipped from V and 1 base from J, the junction kept 4 bases outside the gene matches. The CDR3 extends over 13 amino acids. Germline V gives CDR1 WSHSY, CDR2 SAAADI. The CDR3 sequence: CASGNRGNTEAFF. The CDR3 DNA is TGCGCCAGCGGGAACAGGGGGAACACTGAAGCTTTCTTT.

The chain links TRBV28 to TRBJ1-4; the D gene is possibly TRBD1 (6 bases). Germline V gene sequence: CDR1 MDHEN, CDR2 SYDVKM. The CDR3 is 15 residues long. Trimming shortened V by 7 bases and J by 6 bases, and 18 bases separated the two germline ends. The CDR3 reads CASTPRGTYDEKLFF. CDR3 nucleotide sequence: TGTGCCAGCACCCCAAGGGGGACATACGATGAAAAACTGTTTTTT.

The genes are TRBV9 and TRBJ1-5, with D possibly matching TRBD1 (6 bases). Germline V CDR1 and CDR2: SGDLS, YYNGEE. The V end lost 3 bases, the J end lost 6 bases, and 16 bases lay between the germline ends. This CDR3 spans 15 amino acids. The CDR3 nucleotides are TGTGCCAGCAGCGCCGTCGGGGGGCCCGGTCAGCCCCAGCATTTT. This gives the protein CASSAVGGPGQPQHF.

The chain employs TRBV5-1 and TRBJ2-3; weak D call: TRBD2 (5 bases). CDR1 and CDR2 (germline): SGHRS, YFSETQ. The CDR3 sequence is 14 residues long. The V and J ends lost 0 bases and 2 bases respectively, with 7 bases between them. CDR3 protein: CASSLAGVTDTQYF. The CDR3 DNA reads as TGCGCCAGCAGCTTGGCCGGGGTCACAGATACGCAGTATTTT.

The chain recombines TRBV19 with TRBJ2-1, with 7 bases lining up with TRBD2. The CDR3 contains 14 residues. In germline, CDR1 is LNHDA, CDR2 SQIVND (reference sequence). With V trimmed by 10 bases and J by 7 bases, 13 bases remained unmatched. CDR3: CATRATSGVNEQFF. For the CDR3, the DNA is TGTGCCACCAGGGCGACGAGCGGGGTAAATGAGCAGTTCTTC. Using reference TRBV19 and TRBJ2-1 for the parts outside the CDR3, the full variable domain is DGGITQSPKYLFRKEGQNVTLSCEQNLNHDAMYWYRQDPGQGLRLIYYSQIVNDFQKGDIAEGYSVSREKKESFPLTVTSAQKNPTAFYLCATRATSGVNEQFFGPGTRLTVL.

This clone has only a few counts. The CDR3 is CASSPNTGKGQHF. The CDR3, as DNA: TGTGCCAGCAGTCCGAATACAGGGAAGGGCCAGCATTTT. The chain is built from TRBV12-3 or TRBV12-4 and TRBJ1-5; perhaps TRBD1 as D (6 bases). V was clipped by 5 bases and J by 12 bases, with 17 bases between them. This CDR3 has 13 residues.

This clone occurred a few times. The V gene is TRBV6-5, the J gene TRBJ2-7, with 7 bases matching TRBD1. The CDR3 consists of 15 residues. Unmatched junction bases numbered 11, after V lost 5 bases and J lost 4 bases. CDR1 and CDR2 (germline): MNHEY, SVGAGI. The CDR3 region is CASSPGETGSYEQYF. In DNA, the CDR3 is TGTGCCAGCAGTCCAGGGGAGACAGGGAGTTACGAGCAGTACTTC.

V usage is TRBV11-3 and J usage is TRBJ2-3; possible D gene TRBD2, 6 bases. Trimming removed 5 bases at V and 2 bases at J, with 17 bases between. The CDR3 is 16 amino acids. The V gene's germline CDR1 is SGHNT and CDR2 YENEEA. The CDR3 nucleotides read TGTGCCAGCAGCACGCGGGACGGAGGTTTCACAGATACGCAGTATTTT. It translates to CASSTRDGGFTDTQYF.